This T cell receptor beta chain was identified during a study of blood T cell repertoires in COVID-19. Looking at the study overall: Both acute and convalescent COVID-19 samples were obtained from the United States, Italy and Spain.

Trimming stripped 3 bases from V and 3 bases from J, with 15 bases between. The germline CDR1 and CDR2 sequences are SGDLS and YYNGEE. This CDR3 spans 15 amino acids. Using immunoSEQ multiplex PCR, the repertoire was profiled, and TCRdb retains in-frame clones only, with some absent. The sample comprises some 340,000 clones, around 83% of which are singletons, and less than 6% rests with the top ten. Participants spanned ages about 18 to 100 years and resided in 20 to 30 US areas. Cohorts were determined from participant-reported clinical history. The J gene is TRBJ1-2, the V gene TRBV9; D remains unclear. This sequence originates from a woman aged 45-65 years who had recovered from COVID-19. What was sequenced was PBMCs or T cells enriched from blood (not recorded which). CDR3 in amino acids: CASSGRPSGDYGYTF. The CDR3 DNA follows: TGTGCCAGCAGCGGCCGACCAAGCGGGGACTATGGCTACACCTTC.